These 14 T cell receptor beta chains originate from one sample sequenced in a study of T cells expressing NK-cell markers. One entry per CDR3 protein, without DNA, is what TCRdb gives after re-calling the 5' RACE reads. The sample has some 410,000 distinct CDR3 sequences, and its top ten clones hold under 7.5%. Sequenced: blood T cells: a sorted CD56 or NKG2C T cell subset, CD4+ or CD8+ T cells, or bulk PBMC T cells (not recorded which). The receptor source for this set is a woman aged 18 to 75 in good health.

The chain carries TRBV7-9 and TRBJ2-7; the D call of TRBD1 rests on TCRdb alone, since no DNA is present to check it. CDR3 length: 14 amino acids. CDR1 and CDR2 from the germline V gene are SEHNR and FQNEAQ (reference sequence). CDR3 amino acids: CASSPWTGTYEQYF.

This chain uses TRBV20-1 with TRBJ2-5; there is no DNA to check the TCRdb D call of TRBD1. This CDR3 has 11 residues. Germline lookup yields CDR1 DFQATT and CDR2 SNEGSKA (reference sequence). The CDR3 reads CSAVRGETQYF.

The chain couples TRBV2 to TRBJ2-1; TCRdb returns TRBD2, unconfirmable since there is no DNA. The CDR3 covers 13 residues. From germline, CDR1 is SNHLY and CDR2 FYNNEI. The CDR3 sequence: CASRVGLNNEQFF.

The chain is built from TRBV20-1 and TRBJ1-1; TCRdb reports TRBD1, a call that lacks DNA to check it against. Germline-derived CDR1 and CDR2 are DFQATT and SNEGSKA (reference sequence). The CDR3 covers 15 residues. Here the CDR3 reads CSARRRGALNTEAFF.

V and J are TRBV7-3 and TRBJ2-2. This CDR3 contains 16 residues. Germline V gene sequence: CDR1 SGHTA, CDR2 FQGTGA. Here the CDR3 reads CASSLNSLSNTGELFF.

The V gene is TRBV10-2, the J gene TRBJ2-5. The CDR3 is made up of 14 amino acids. Germline V lookup: CDR1 WSHSY, CDR2 SAAADI. CDR3 sequence: CASNTIGSAETQYF.

This chain joins TRBV12-3 or TRBV12-4 and TRBJ1-1; the TRBD1 assignment by TCRdb is unverifiable without DNA. This CDR3 has 14 residues. CDR3 protein: CASSLTYQGTEAFF.

The rearrangement links TRBV12-3 or TRBV12-4 to TRBJ2-1; the TCRdb D gene call, TRBD1, has no DNA to confirm it. The CDR3 spans 15 residues. Here the CDR3 reads CASSPPGQGHNEQFF.

The CDR3 sequence is CASSSPDRGNSPLHF. V and J are TRBV6-5 and TRBJ1-6; TCRdb reports TRBD1, a call that lacks DNA to check it against. The CDR3 has 15 residues. The germline V gene has CDR1 MNHEY and CDR2 SVGAGI.

The V and J genes are TRBV25-1 and TRBJ2-1. Germline CDR1 is MGHDK and CDR2 is SYGVNS. The CDR3 sequence is 11 residues long. CDR3 residues: CASSVVGEQFF.

The rearrangement uses TRBV12-3 or TRBV12-4 and TRBJ2-1; lacking DNA, the TRBD2 call made by TCRdb goes unchecked. The CDR3 covers 15 residues. The CDR3 spells CASSLLLGGYNEQFF.

The CDR3 here is CASSYVGAMIQPQHF. The chain joins TRBV6-2 or TRBV6-3 to TRBJ1-5; TCRdb outputs TRBD1, but without DNA this stays unchecked. Germline CDR1 is MNHEY and CDR2 is SVGEGT. This CDR3 is built from 15 residues.

The chain has TRBV14 and TRBJ2-1. This CDR3 comprises 16 residues. CDR1 is SGHDN, CDR2 FVKESK, per germline. CDR3 residues: CASSGTNRSSYNEQFF.

The chain has TRBV5-5 and TRBJ1-1. CDR1 and CDR2 from the germline V gene are SGHKS and YYEKEE (reference sequence). The CDR3 is 13 residues long. The CDR3 region is CASSPGTRAEAFF.